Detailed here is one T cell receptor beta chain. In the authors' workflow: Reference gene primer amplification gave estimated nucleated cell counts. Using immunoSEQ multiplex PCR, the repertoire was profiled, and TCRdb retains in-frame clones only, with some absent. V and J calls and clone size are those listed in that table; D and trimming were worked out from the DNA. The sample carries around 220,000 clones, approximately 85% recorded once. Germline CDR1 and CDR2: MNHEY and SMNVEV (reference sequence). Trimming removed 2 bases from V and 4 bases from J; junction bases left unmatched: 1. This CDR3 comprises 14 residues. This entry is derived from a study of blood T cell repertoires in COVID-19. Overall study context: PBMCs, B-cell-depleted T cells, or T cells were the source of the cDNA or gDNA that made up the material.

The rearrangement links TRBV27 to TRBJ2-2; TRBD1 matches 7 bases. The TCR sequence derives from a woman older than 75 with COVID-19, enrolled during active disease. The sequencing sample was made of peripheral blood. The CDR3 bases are TGTGCCAGCAGTTTAACAGGGGCCACCGGGGAGCTGTTTTTT. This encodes CASSLTGATGELFF.